This T cell receptor beta chain came from a study of identical twins. Overall study findings and caveats: There is a chance that invariant MAIT and iNKT cells partially muddied zero-insertion analyses.

The CDR3 consists of 18 residues. Germline CDR1 and CDR2: MNHEY and SVGAGI. V was cut by 0 bases and J by 4 bases, with 19 bases left in between. Comments on this clonotype: The antigen remains unidentified.

In TCRdb, the 5' RACE reads were re-called with MiXCR into one record per CDR3 protein. This sample has a few hundred thousand distinct CDR3 sequences, with around 24% found just once. These data were likewise used in another study, on T cells expressing NK-cell markers.

Sequencing input: CD4+ T cells sorted from blood. The TCR originated in a woman in her late teens or twenties in good health. The chain uses TRBV6-5 and TRBJ1-5, with D possibly being TRBD1 (5 bases). The CDR3: CASSYSKGGTIWNQPQHF. CDR3 in DNA: TGTGCCAGCAGTTACTCGAAGGGAGGGACGATTTGGAATCAGCCCCAGCATTTT.